The 13 T cell receptor beta chains below come from one sample, sequenced in a study of blood T cell repertoires in COVID-19. Here immunoSEQ multiplex PCR was the method, and the copy in TCRdb shows in-frame clones only, minus some. The profile shows 170,000 or so clones, approximately 86% of them singletons. Sequencing was carried out using peripheral blood. The origin of the receptors is a man between 60 and 75 years old with COVID-19, enrolled during active disease.

The chain uses TRBV3-1 (or the pseudogene TRBV3-2) and TRBJ2-7; D is undetermined. Germline values: CDR1 LGHDT, CDR2 YNNKEL (reference sequence). The CDR3 extends over 17 amino acids. The germline V and J ends were trimmed by 4 bases and 3 bases, with 22 bases remaining between them. This chain's CDR3 is CASSRNSYGGSGYEQYF. For the CDR3, the DNA is TGTGCCAGCAGCCGAAACTCGTATGGCGGATCGGGCTACGAGCAGTACTTC.

CDR3: CASSPNRDRVGSYGYTF. The DNA for the CDR3 is TGTGCCAGCAGCCCTAACCGGGACAGGGTGGGTAGCTATGGCTACACCTTC. The V gene is TRBV11-2, the J gene TRBJ1-2; 9 nucleotides line up with TRBD1. CDR1 and CDR2 (germline): SGHAT, FQNNGV. The CDR3 contains 17 residues. The junction had 14 bases not matched to a gene; V was cut back by 5 bases and J by 4 bases.

V and J are TRBV6-6 and TRBJ2-3, with D unclear. The germline V gene has CDR1 MNHNY and CDR2 SVGAGI (reference sequence). The V end lost 4 bases, the J end lost 10 bases, and 18 bases lay between the germline ends. The CDR3 has 14 amino acids. The CDR3 DNA is TGTGCCAGCAGTTCCTATTTTACGGGTGAGCCGCAGTATTTT. This gives the protein CASSSYFTGEPQYF.

V gene TRBV7-2 combines with J gene TRBJ2-3; a possible D gene is TRBD1 (5 bases). This CDR3 region has 13 residues. Trimming shortened V by 6 bases and J by 3 bases, and 10 bases separated the two germline ends. The V gene's germline CDR1 is SGHTA and CDR2 FQGNSA. The CDR3 loop is CASSQRQTDTQYF. Written as DNA, the CDR3 is TGTGCCAGCAGTCAGAGACAGACAGATACGCAGTATTTT. The full variable domain, completed using reference TRBV7-2 and TRBJ2-3, is GAGVSQSPSNKVTEKGKDVELRCDPISGHTALYWYRQSLGQGLEFLIYFQGNSAPDKSGLPSDRFSAERTGGSVSTLTIQRTQQEDSAVYLCASSQRQTDTQYFGPGTRLTVL.

The rearrangement joins TRBV6-2 or TRBV6-3 to TRBJ1-1, with 8 bases aligning to TRBD1. J gave up 2 bases and V 2 bases, and 7 bases lay outside the gene matches. The CDR3 is made up of 16 amino acids. Germline assignment: CDR1 MNHEY and CDR2 SVGEGT. In DNA form, the CDR3 reads TGTGCCAGCAGTTACGGAATAGGACAGGGCAACACTGAAGCTTTCTTT. Its translation: CASSYGIGQGNTEAFF.

The chain combines TRBV28 with TRBJ2-5; 10 positions agree with TRBD2. The CDR3 runs 15 residues. Germline assignment: CDR1 MDHEN and CDR2 SYDVKM. With 4 bases clipped from V and 3 bases from J, the junction kept 5 bases outside the gene matches. CDR3 loop: CASSSLAGRKETQYF. CDR3 DNA sequence: TGTGCCAGCAGTTCACTAGCGGGGCGAAAAGAGACCCAGTACTTC.

The sample holds one count of this clone. J is TRBJ2-2 and V is TRBV7-3; no clear D. The CDR3 loop spans 15 amino acids. Germline values: CDR1 SGHTA, CDR2 FQGTGA. V was pared by 5 bases and J by 6 bases, with 16 bases between. CDR3 residues: CASSNHLVGAGELFF. Here the CDR3 DNA reads TGTGCCAGCAGCAACCACCTTGTGGGCGCCGGGGAGCTGTTTTTT.

The V call is TRBV27, the J call TRBJ1-5, with a weak D call TRBD1 (6 bases). The CDR3 loop spans 14 amino acids. Trimming left V 5 bases short and J 5 bases short, with 13 bases between. Germline values: CDR1 MNHEY, CDR2 SMNVEV (reference sequence). The DNA of the CDR3 is TGTGCCAGCAGTAATCACAGGGCCCATCAGCCCCAGCATTTT. Its translation is CASSNHRAHQPQHF.

This sequence joins TRBV7-9 and TRBJ2-3; D unclear. The V gene's germline CDR1 is SEHNR and CDR2 FQNEAQ (reference sequence). Trimming took off 6 bases at V and 6 bases at J, with 10 bases between the two ends. The CDR3 is 12 residues long. CDR3 in DNA: TGTGCCAGCAGACCCACCGCGGATACGCAGTATTTT. It specifies CASRPTADTQYF.

The sample holds one count of this clone. CDR3 nucleotides: TGTGCCAGCAGTTACGTGACAGGGAGCAATCAGCCCCAGCATTTT. Protein product: CASSYVTGSNQPQHF. This chain connects TRBV6-2 or TRBV6-3 to TRBJ1-5; 7 nucleotides match TRBD1. This CDR3 comprises 15 residues. After removal of 2 bases from V and 1 base from J, the junction contained 2 bases not matched to a gene. CDR1 is MNHEY, CDR2 SVGEGT, per germline.

This clone came up a few times. CDR3 bases: TGTGCCAGCAGCTCCCGGACAGGGGGCTATGGCTACACCTTC. This encodes CASSSRTGGYGYTF. The genes are TRBV7-6 and TRBJ1-2; 10 bases are shared with TRBD1. Unmatched junction bases numbered 3, after V lost 4 bases and J lost 4 bases. CDR3 length: 14 residues. Germline CDR1 and CDR2: SGHVS and FNYEAQ.

The rearrangement uses TRBV6-5 and TRBJ2-2, with TRBD1 matching over 7 bases. Germline V lookup: CDR1 MNHEY, CDR2 SVGAGI. The V segment lost 7 bases and the J segment 1 base; nucleotides outside the gene matches: 3. The length of the CDR3 is 14 residues. CDR3 sequence: CASIRGKNTGELFF. Written as DNA, the CDR3 is TGTGCCAGCATCAGGGGGAAGAACACCGGGGAGCTGTTTTTT.

The chain combines TRBV7-2 with TRBJ1-2, with 7 bases fitting TRBD1. Germline V gene lookup returns CDR1 SGHTA and CDR2 FQGNSA. The CDR3 has 14 amino acids. After removal of 3 bases from V and 4 bases from J, the junction contained 5 bases not matched to a gene. In DNA, the CDR3 is TGTGCCAGCAGCTTCCGGGACAGTAGCTATGGCTACACCTTC. Translated, it gives CASSFRDSSYGYTF.